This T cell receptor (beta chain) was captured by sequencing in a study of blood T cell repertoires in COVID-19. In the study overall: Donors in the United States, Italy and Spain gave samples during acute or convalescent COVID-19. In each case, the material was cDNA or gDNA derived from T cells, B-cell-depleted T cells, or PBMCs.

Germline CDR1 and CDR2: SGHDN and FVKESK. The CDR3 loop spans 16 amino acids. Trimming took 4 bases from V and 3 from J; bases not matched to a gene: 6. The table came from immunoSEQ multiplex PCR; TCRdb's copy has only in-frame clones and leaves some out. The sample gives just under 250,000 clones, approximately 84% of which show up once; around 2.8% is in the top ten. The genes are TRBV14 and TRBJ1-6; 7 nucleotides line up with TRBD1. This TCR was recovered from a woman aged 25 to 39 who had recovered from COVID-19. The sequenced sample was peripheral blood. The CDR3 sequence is CASSLPTGFYNSPLHF. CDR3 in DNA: TGTGCCAGCAGCCTCCCGACAGGGTTCTATAATTCACCCCTCCACTTT.